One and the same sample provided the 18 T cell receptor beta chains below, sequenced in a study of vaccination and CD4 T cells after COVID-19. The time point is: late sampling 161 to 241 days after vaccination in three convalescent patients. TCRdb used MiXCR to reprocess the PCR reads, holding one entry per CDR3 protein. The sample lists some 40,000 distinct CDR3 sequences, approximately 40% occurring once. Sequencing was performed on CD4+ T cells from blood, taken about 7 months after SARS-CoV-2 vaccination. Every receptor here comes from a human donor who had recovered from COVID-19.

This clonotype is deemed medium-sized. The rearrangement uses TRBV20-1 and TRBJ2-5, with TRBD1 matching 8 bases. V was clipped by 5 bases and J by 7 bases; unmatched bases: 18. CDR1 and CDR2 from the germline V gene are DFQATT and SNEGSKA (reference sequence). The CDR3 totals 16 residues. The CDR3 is CSAPDTGQGDVGTQYF. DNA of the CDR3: TGCAGTGCTCCTGACACTGGACAGGGTGACGTGGGGACCCAGTACTTC.

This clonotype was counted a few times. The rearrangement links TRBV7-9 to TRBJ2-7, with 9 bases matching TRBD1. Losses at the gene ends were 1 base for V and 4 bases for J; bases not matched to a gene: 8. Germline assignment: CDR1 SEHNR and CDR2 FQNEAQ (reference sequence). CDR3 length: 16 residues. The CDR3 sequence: CASSLGGGDRAYEQYF. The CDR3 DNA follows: TGTGCCAGCAGCTTAGGAGGCGGGGACAGGGCTTACGAGCAGTACTTC.

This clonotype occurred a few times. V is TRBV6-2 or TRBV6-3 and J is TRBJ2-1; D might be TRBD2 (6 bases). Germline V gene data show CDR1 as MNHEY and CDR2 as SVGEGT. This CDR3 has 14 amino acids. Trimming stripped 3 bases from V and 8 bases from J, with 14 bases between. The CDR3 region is CASSYAGTADEQFF. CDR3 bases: TGTGCCAGCAGTTATGCGGGAACGGCGGATGAGCAGTTCTTC.

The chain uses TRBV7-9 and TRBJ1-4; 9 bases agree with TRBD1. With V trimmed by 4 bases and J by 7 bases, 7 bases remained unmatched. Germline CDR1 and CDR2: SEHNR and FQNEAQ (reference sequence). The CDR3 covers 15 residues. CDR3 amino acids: CASSSGQGGTEKLFF. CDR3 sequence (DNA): TGTGCCAGCAGCTCGGGACAGGGAGGGACTGAAAAACTGTTTTTT.

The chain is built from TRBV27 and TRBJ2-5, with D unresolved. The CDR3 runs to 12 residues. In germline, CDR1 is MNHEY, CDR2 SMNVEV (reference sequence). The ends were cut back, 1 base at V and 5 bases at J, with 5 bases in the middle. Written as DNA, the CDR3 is TGTGCCAGCAGTTTATTTTGGGAGACCCAGTACTTC. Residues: CASSLFWETQYF.

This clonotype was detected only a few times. The CDR3 reads CSAGSSTDTQYF. The CDR3 DNA is TGCAGTGCTGGCTCTAGCACAGATACGCAGTATTTT. The V and J genes are TRBV20-1 and TRBJ2-3; D gene unclear. The CDR3 has 12 residues. The V gene lost 5 bases and the J gene lost 0 bases, with 6 bases spanning the gap. CDR1 is DFQATT, CDR2 SNEGSKA, per germline (reference sequence).

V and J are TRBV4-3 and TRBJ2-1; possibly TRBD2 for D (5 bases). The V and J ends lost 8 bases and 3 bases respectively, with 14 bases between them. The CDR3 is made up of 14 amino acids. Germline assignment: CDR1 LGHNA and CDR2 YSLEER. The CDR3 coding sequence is TGCGCCAGCCATATTCTCGGGGTCTACAATGAGCAGTTCTTC. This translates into CASHILGVYNEQFF.

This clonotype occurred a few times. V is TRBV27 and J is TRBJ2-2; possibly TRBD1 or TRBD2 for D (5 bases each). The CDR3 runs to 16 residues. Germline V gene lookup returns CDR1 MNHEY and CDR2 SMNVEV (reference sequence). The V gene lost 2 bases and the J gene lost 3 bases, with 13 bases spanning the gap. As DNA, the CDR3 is TGTGCCAGCAGTTTACTGGGACCCGTAGACACCGGGGAGCTGTTTTTT. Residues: CASSLLGPVDTGELFF.

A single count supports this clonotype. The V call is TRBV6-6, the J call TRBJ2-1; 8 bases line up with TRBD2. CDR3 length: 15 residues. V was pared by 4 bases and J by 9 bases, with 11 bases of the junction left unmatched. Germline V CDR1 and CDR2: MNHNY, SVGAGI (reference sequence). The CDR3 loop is CASSFGRGHRSEQFF. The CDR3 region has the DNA TGTGCCAGCAGTTTCGGGAGGGGTCATAGAAGTGAGCAGTTCTTC.

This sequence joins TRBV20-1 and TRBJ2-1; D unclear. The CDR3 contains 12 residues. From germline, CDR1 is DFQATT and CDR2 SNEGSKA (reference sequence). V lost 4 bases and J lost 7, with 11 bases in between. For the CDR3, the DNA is TGCAGTGCTATTCCAAGGGCGAATGAGCAGTTCTTC. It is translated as CSAIPRANEQFF.

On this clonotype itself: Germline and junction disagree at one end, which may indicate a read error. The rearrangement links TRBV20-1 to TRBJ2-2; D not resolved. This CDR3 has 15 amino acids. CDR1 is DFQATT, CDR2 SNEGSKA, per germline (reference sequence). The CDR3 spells CGARSLPSGTGELFF. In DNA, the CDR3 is TGCGGTGCTAGGAGTCTACCCTCCGGAACCGGGGAGCTGTTTTTT.

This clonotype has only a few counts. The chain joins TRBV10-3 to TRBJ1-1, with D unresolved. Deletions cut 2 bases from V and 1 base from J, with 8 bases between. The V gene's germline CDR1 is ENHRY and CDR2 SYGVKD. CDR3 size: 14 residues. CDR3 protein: CAISEALWNTEAFF. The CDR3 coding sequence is TGTGCCATCAGTGAGGCTTTATGGAACACTGAAGCTTTCTTT.

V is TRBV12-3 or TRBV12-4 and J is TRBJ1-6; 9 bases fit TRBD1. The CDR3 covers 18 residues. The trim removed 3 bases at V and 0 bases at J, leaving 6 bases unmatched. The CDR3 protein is CASSFGTGGASYNSPLHF. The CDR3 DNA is TGTGCCAGCAGTTTTGGAACAGGGGGCGCCTCCTATAATTCACCCCTCCACTTT.

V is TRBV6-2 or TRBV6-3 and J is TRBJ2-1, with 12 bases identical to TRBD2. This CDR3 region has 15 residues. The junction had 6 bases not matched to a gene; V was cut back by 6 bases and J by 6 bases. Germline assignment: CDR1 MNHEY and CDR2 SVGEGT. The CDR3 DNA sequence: TGTGCCAGCAGACCCGGGACTAGCGGGTTCAATGAGCAGTTCTTC. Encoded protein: CASRPGTSGFNEQFF.

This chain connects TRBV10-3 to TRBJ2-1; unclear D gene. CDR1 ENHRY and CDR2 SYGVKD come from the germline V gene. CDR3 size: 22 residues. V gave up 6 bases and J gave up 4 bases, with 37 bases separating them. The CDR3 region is CAISPRAPRESPLTPVYNEQFF. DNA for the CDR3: TGTGCCATCAGCCCACGAGCTCCACGAGAGTCCCCATTAACACCAGTATACAATGAGCAGTTCTTC.

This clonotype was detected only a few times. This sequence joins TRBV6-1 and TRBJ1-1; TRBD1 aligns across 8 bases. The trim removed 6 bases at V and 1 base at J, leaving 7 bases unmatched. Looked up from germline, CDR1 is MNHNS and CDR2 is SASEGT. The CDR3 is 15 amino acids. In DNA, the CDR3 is TGTGCCAGCAGGCGCGGACAGGGAGGGAACACTGAAGCTTTCTTT. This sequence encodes CASRRGQGGNTEAFF.

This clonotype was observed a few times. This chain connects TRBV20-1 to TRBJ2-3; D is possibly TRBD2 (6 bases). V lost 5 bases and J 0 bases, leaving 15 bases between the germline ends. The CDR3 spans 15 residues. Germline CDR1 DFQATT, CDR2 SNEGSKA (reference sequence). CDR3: CSAPGRQWSTDTQYF. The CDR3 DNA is TGCAGTGCTCCCGGGAGACAGTGGAGCACAGATACGCAGTATTTT.

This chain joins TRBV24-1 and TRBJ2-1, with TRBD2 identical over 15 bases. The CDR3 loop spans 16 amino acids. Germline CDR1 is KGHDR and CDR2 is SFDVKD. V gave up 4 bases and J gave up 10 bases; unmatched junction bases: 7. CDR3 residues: CATSDRTSGRAIEQFF. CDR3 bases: TGTGCCACCAGTGACAGGACTAGCGGGAGGGCCATCGAGCAGTTCTTC.